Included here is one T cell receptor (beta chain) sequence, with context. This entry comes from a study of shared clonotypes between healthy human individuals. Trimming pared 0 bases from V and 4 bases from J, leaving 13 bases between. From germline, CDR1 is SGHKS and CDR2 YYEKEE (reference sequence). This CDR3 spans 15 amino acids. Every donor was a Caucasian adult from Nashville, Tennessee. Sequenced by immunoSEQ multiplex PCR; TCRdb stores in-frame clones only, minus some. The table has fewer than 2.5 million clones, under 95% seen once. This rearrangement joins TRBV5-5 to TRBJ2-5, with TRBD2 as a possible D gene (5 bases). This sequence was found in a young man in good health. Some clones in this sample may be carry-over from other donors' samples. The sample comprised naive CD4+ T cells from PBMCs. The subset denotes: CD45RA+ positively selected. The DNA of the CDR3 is TGTGCCAGCAGCTTGGGCCTCGGGATTAGAGAGACCCAGTACTTC. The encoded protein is CASSLGLGIRETQYF.